A selection of T cell receptor beta chains follows, all from one sample in a study of CXCR3-negative and CXCR3-positive naive CD8 T cells. Reanalyzing the 5' RACE reads, TCRdb keeps one entry per CDR3 protein, without DNA. Across some 130,000 distinct CDR3 sequences, the top ten clones capture roughly 0.6% of the sample. Sample: naive CXCR3+ CD8+ T cells from blood. All receptors come from a human donor in good health. Some clones in this sample may be carry-over from other donors' samples. Each CDR3 is given with its conserved first and last residue.

J gene | V gene | CDR3 protein
TRBJ2-1 | TRBV6-1 | CAIARGTFSYNEQFF
TRBJ2-5 | TRBV5-1 | CASSLARTGGETQYF
TRBJ1-1 | TRBV6-5 | CASSYSISTNSMNTEAFF
TRBJ2-7 | TRBV5-4 | CASSADAGYEQYF
TRBJ2-3 | TRBV5-1 | CASSLGLGGVTDTQYF
TRBJ2-5 | TRBV6-6 | CASKEGHTEETQYF
TRBJ2-3 | TRBV29-1 | CSGVPYLASTDTQYF
TRBJ2-3 | TRBV7-2 | CASSLSSGTDTQYF
TRBJ2-7 | TRBV20-1 | CSARDPSVLIYEQYF
TRBJ2-1 | TRBV7-2 | CASSWDSSYNEQFF
TRBJ2-3 | TRBV28 | CASSTFGGGSTDTQYF
TRBJ2-3 | TRBV12-3/TRBV12-4 | CASSSGLRDTQYF
TRBJ2-3 | TRBV2 | CASSVPADDTDTQYF
TRBJ2-1 | TRBV27 | CASTPGTYDSYNEQFF
TRBJ2-7 | TRBV29-1 | CSVEGSGPYEQYF
TRBJ2-1 | TRBV2 | CASSEAKLASGVDEQFF
TRBJ1-2 | TRBV7-8 | CASSLTSGGAGGYTF
TRBJ1-1 | TRBV15 | CATSRDFSDGYTEAFF
TRBJ2-4 | TRBV6-2/TRBV6-3 | CATSWGQEDLGAKNIQYF
TRBJ2-1 | TRBV4-3 | CASSQGRGEYNEQFF
TRBJ2-3 | TRBV4-3 | CASSPASTEAQYF
TRBJ2-3 | TRBV7-6 | CASSLEGIGTDTQYF
TRBJ2-2 | TRBV7-6 | CASSTRVGTGELFF
TRBJ1-5 | TRBV28 | CASSLKELGFNQPQHF
TRBJ2-1 | TRBV7-2 | CASSPRTSGGDEQFF
TRBJ2-6 | TRBV5-1 | CASSLYRPPYDSSGANVLTF
TRBJ2-2 | TRBV12-3/TRBV12-4 | CASSERPGVRELFF
TRBJ2-7 | TRBV20-1 | CSATLSSYEQYF
TRBJ2-2 | TRBV5-1 | CASSSPLAGNTGELFF
TRBJ2-7 | TRBV4-1 | CASSQDGQGYSYEQYF
TRBJ1-1 | TRBV11-3 | CASSSWVGGNTEAFF